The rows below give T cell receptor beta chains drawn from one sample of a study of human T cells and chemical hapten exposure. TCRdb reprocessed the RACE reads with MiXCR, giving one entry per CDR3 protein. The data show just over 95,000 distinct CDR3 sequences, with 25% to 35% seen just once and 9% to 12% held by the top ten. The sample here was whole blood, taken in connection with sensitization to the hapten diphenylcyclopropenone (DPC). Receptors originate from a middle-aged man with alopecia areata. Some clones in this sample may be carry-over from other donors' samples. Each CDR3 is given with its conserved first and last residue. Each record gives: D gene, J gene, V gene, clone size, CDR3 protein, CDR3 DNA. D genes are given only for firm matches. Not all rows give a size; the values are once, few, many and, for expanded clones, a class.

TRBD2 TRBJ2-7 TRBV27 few CASSTGLAFYEQYF TGTGCCAGCAGTACGGGACTAGCTTTTTACGAGCAGTACTTC
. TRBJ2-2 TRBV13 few CASSPPYSPVGTGELFF TGTGCCAGCAGCCCACCTTATTCCCCAGTAGGCACCGGGGAGCTGTTTTTT
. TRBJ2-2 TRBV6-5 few CASSSVTGELFF TGTGCCAGCAGTTCCGTGACCGGGGAGCTGTTTTTT
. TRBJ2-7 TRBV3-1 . CASSLEGGEQYF TGTGCCAGCAGCTTGGAGGGTGGCGAGCAGTACTTC
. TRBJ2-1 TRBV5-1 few CASSLNYNEQFF TGCGCCAGCAGCTTGAATTACAATGAGCAGTTCTTC
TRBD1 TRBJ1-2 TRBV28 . CASSYDRGKVYGYTF TGTGCCAGCAGCTATGACAGGGGGAAGGTCTATGGCTACACCTTC
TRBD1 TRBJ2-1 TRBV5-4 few CASSFGGQANEQFF TGTGCCAGCAGCTTTGGGGGACAGGCAAATGAGCAGTTCTTC
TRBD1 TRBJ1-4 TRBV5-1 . CASSLEGGVEVEKLFF TGCGCCAGCAGCTTGGAAGGGGGCGTAGAGGTCGAAAAACTGTTTTTT
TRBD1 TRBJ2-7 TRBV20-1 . CSASQPGGDVNEQYF TGCAGTGCTAGTCAGCCAGGGGGTGATGTGAACGAGCAGTACTTC
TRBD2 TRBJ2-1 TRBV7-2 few CASSPPAGDYNEQFF TGTGCCAGCAGCCCCCCAGCGGGAGACTACAATGAGCAGTTCTTC
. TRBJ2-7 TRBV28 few CASSFVGCYEQYF TGTGCCAGCAGTTTTGTCGGATGTTACGAGCAGTACTTC
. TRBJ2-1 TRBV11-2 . CASSLGRGHYNEQFF TGTGCCAGCAGCTTAGGCAGGGGCCACTACAATGAGCAGTTCTTC
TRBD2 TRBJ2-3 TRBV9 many CASSAGTSGRDTQYF TGTGCCAGCAGCGCTGGGACTAGCGGAAGAGATACGCAGTATTTT
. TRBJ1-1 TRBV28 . CASSLYAEAFF TGTGCCAGCAGTTTGTATGCTGAAGCTTTCTTT
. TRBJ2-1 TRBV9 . CASSAWGIEQFF TGTGCCAGCAGCGCTTGGGGGATTGAGCAGTTCTTC
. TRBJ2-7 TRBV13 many CASSLAGNFYYEQYF TGTGCCAGCAGCTTAGCCGGTAACTTCTACTACGAGCAGTACTTC
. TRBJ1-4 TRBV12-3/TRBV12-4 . CASSQGGRVAEKLFF TGTGCCAGCAGTCAGGGAGGCAGGGTAGCGGAAAAACTGTTTTTT
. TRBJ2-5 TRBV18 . CASSQNRDETQYF TGTGCCAGCTCACAGAACAGGGATGAGACCCAGTACTTC
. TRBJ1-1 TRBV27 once CASSLLGGGTFEAFF TGTGCCAGCAGTTTATTAGGGGGGGGGACGTTTGAAGCTTTCTTT
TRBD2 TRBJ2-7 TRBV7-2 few CASSLIAGGPGEQYF TGTGCCAGCAGCTTAATAGCGGGAGGGCCGGGGGAGCAGTACTTC
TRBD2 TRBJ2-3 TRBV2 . CASGTGTSDTVTQYF TGTGCCAGCGGAACCGGGACTAGCGACACAGTTACGCAGTATTTT
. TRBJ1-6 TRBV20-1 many CSARNGDWGPLHF TGCAGTGCTAGGAACGGGGATTGGGGTCCCCTCCACTTT
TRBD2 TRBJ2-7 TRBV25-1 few CASSEMGLGYEQYF TGTGCCAGCAGTGAGATGGGACTAGGTTACGAGCAGTACTTC
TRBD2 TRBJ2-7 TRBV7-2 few CASSFSPSGGDEQYF TGTGCCAGCAGCTTTTCACCTAGCGGGGGGGACGAGCAGTACTTC
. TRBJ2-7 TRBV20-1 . CSARVRQPYEQYF TGCAGTGCTAGGGTTAGACAACCCTACGAGCAGTACTTC
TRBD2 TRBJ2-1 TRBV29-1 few CSVRASGTHEQFF TGCAGCGTTCGGGCTAGCGGGACCCATGAGCAGTTCTTC
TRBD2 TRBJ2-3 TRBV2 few CASSVLADTDTQYF TGTGCCAGCAGCGTACTAGCGGACACAGATACGCAGTATTTT
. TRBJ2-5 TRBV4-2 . CASGFQETQYF TGTGCCAGCGGCTTCCAAGAGACCCAGTACTTC
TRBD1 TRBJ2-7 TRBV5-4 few CASSSNRGQGYHEQYF TGTGCCAGCAGCTCGAACCGGGGACAGGGGTACCACGAGCAGTACTTC
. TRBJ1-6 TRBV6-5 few CASSYTSDFDLNSPLHF TGTGCCAGCAGTTACACATCGGACTTCGACCTGAATTCACCCCTCCACTTT
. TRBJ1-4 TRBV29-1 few CSVNGDNEKLFF TGCAGCGTTAACGGGGATAACGAAAAACTGTTTTTT
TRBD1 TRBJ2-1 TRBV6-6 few CASSYRDRKFF TGTGCCAGCAGTTACCGGGACAGAAAGTTCTTC
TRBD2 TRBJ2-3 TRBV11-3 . CASSLFAIRRLAGDSTDTQYF TGTGCCAGCAGCTTATTTGCAATTCGACGTCTAGCGGGAGATAGCACAGATACGCAGTATTTT
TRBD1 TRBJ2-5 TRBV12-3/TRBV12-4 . CASSGTVETQYF TGTGCCAGCAGTGGGACAGTAGAGACCCAGTACTTC
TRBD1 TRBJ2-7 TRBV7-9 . CASSSTRDRGCHEQYF TGTGCCAGCAGCTCCACTCGGGACAGGGGGTGCCACGAGCAGTACTTC
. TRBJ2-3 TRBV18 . CASSPSGQNTDTQYF TGTGCCAGCTCACCTAGTGGACAGAACACAGATACGCAGTATTTT
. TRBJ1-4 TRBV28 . CASRTPGWEKLFF TGTGCCAGCCGGACTCCTGGCTGGGAAAAACTGTTTTTT
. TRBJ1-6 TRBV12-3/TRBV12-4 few CASSRQKNSPLHF TGTGCCAGCAGTCGACAGAAGAATTCACCCCTCCACTTT
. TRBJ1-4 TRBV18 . CASSSRKGTNEKLFF TGTGCCAGCTCATCGAGAAAGGGTACCAATGAAAAACTGTTTTTT
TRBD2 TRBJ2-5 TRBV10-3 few CAIMSAAGEETQYF TGTGCCATCATGTCGGCAGCGGGAGAAGAGACCCAGTACTTC
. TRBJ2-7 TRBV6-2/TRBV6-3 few CASSHGAYEQYF TGTGCCAGCAGCCACGGGGCCTACGAGCAGTACTTC
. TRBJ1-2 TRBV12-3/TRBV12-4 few CASSLGSTGGYTF TGTGCCAGCAGTTTAGGATCGACGGGTGGCTACACTTTC
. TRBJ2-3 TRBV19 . CASTRLGATTDTQYF TGTGCCAGTACTCGGTTGGGGGCCACGACAGATACGCAGTATTTT
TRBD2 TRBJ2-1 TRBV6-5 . CASSYSIGLAGEYNEQFF TGTGCCAGCAGTTACTCAATCGGACTAGCGGGAGAGTACAATGAGCAGTTCTTC